The present T cell receptor (beta chain) was sequenced within a study of blood T cells in healthy people across ages. Overall study results and limits: Compared with aged donors, long-lived donors showed fewer expanded clones, suggesting selection.

Donors ranged from roughly 6 to 95 years old and were healthy Caucasians in Russia. The CDR3 runs to 15 residues. With 5 bases removed from V and 0 bases from J, the gap between germline ends came to 10 bases. Germline CDR1 reads SGHVS; CDR2 reads FNYEAQ. Note on this clonotype: Its antigen is undetermined.

For the second PCR, which ran for about 7 to 11 cycles, a sample-barcoded 5' primer and a J-beta primer mix were used. TCRdb fed the 5' RACE reads into MiXCR, producing one record per CDR3 protein. The top ten clones hold approximately 3.6% of a sample with about 510,000 distinct CDR3 sequences, roughly a quarter of them seen once. These data also featured in a second study, about T cells of mothers and their children.

Sequencing was carried out using blood. The receptor's source is a boy aged 2 to 10 in good health. The rearrangement links TRBV7-6 to TRBJ1-4; a weak D match, TRBD1 (5 bases). The CDR3 loop reads CASSPGAATNEKLFF. The DNA for the CDR3 is TGTGCCAGCAGCCCCGGGGCCGCAACTAATGAAAAACTGTTTTTT.